Included here is one TCR beta chain sequence, with context. Its antigen is still unknown. At the DNA level, this CDR3 is encoded by other sequences in the same sample as well. The sample belongs to a study of OX40 agonist ivuxolimab in advanced cancers. General study points: Clonal expansion was seen in CD4+ and CD8+ blood T cells by week 6 at 0.1 to 3.0 mg/kg.

Sequencing used immunoSEQ multiplex PCR; TCRdb keeps in-frame clones, though not all of them. The repertoire holds about 44,000 clones, with more than 70% as singletons. The CDR3 totals 13 residues. The germline gives CDR1 KGHSH, CDR2 LQKENI. V lost 2 bases and J lost 0, with 4 bases in between. This TCR derives from an adult with an advanced solid tumor such as melanoma, head and neck, liver or kidney cancer. Source: CD4+ or CD8+ T cells sorted from blood, taken in a trial of the OX40 agonist ivuxolimab. This chain links TRBV18 with TRBJ1-2; D is unresolved. CDR3 amino acids: CASSPGTNYGYTF. CDR3 coding DNA: TGTGCCAGCTCACCAGGGACTAACTATGGCTACACCTTC. Complete variable domain (other parts from reference TRBV18 and TRBJ1-2): NAGVMQNPRHLVRRRGQEARLRCSPMKGHSHVYWYRQLPEEGLKFMVYLQKENIIDESGMPKERFSAEFPKEGPSILRIQQVVRGDSAAYFCASSPGTNYGYTFGSGTRLTVV.